The present T cell receptor (beta chain) was sequenced within a study of cytomegalovirus exposure and HLA in healthy donors. Study information: Membership in the Caucasian-associated ancestry cluster was found for 75% to 85% of approximately 380 genotyped donors.

CDR3 length: 13 amino acids. V lost 6 bases to trimming and J lost 1 base, with 9 bases between them. Per the germline V gene, CDR1 is SEHNR and CDR2 is FQNEAQ (reference sequence). PCR used 60 Vbeta primers and 13 Jbeta primers. The protocol was immunoSEQ multiplex PCR, while the TCRdb copy is restricted to in-frame clones and leaves out a portion. The sample consists of about 64,000 clones, 85% of them appearing once. This clonotype was sampled from a female donor in good health and CMV-seronegative. V gene TRBV7-9 combines with J gene TRBJ1-1, with D unclear. The sequencing input was PBMCs. Written as DNA, the CDR3 is TGTGCCAGCAGTTCACAGTCGAACACTGAAGCTTTCTTT. This sequence encodes CASSSQSNTEAFF.